The source of this TCR beta chain is a study of shared clonotypes between healthy human individuals (dated by TCRdb to 2018 to 2020). Background on the whole study: Two women and a few men aged 18 to 49 years were included in the cohort. For each donor, CD4 naive and CD4 memory were each given three plates, CD8 naive was given two plates, and CD8 memory was given one plate. Libraries were prepared and TCR repertoires were sequenced by different laboratories using diverse techniques, in order to increase sequencing depth and limit assay-specific biases. Leukapheresis yielded between about 0.94 and 8.9 billion PBMCs per donor. Blood TCR repertoires of several healthy adults were deeply sequenced to estimate repertoire size and the extent of clonotype sharing between individuals. On the study overall, not on this receptor specifically: Rarefaction of sorted-subset datasets indicated incomplete sequencing despite the large sequencing depth. Higher generation probabilities were observed for clonotypes shared by all four sorted-subset donors than for non-shared clonotypes. Sharing across a handful of donors was observed for 5% to 6.5% of naive CD4, over 3% of naive CD8, 2.3% of memory CD4, and over 0.3% of memory CD8 clonotypes. The genetic and exposure-history diversity represented was limited by the small number of donors. Based on pairwise subsampling, the degree of clonotype sharing among donors was expected to be affected by sequencing depth. Estimated clonotype richness was generally larger for naive than for memory subsets. Sampling was restricted to blood, and TCR repertoires in tissues likely differ from the TCR repertoires found in blood.

Using the deep immunoSEQ assay, multiplex PCR amplified TCR CDR3 regions from genomic DNA. Extracted genomic DNA from each cell subset was spread evenly across all wells of several immunoSEQ 96-well plates, with each plate serving as a replicate. For sorted subsets, each replicate PCR was loaded with roughly 0.2 ug genomic DNA, equivalent to approximately 33,000 T cell genomes. Purified libraries were quantified with a Qubit 3.0 fluorometer, sized on a Bioanalyzer 2100, and re-quantified with the KAPA Library Quantification kit. A separate single-read 150-cycle Illumina NextSeq 550 flow cell was used to sequence each immunoSEQ 96-well plate. In the authors' own workflow: Because the immunoSEQ output included only junctional sequences and no quality scores, the filtering could not be the same as the filtering used for full-length reads. Sequences were annotated with PyIR, a Python wrapper for IgBLAST v1.9, using IMGT germline references to assign V/J genes and CDR3. Any read was removed if the V/J assignment was weak (E-value above 1e-6), the CDR3 was missing, or the read contained stop codons, out-of-frame junctions, or ambiguous translated residues. V3J clonotypes were defined as sequences sharing the same inferred V gene, J gene, and CDR3 amino acid sequence. Percentage overlap between repertoires was computed as shared unique clonotypes divided by the size of the smaller repertoire. Richness of each repertoire was evaluated using RTK rarefaction, the Chao1 estimator, and Recon v2.1 estimates of unobserved clonotypes. Generation probabilities for all TCRbeta clonotypes obtained by the gDNA method from a handful of donors were computed using OLGA. TCRdb took this table from immuneACCESS and kept in-frame rearrangements with V and J called. Such tables lack part of the clones; where checked against another copy, unresolved V genes explain under half of the gap, and the rest is unexplained. The V and J calls and clone size were taken over from that table, and D and trimming were inferred from the DNA. This sample lists hundreds of thousands of clones; approximately 95% were detected once. Around 0.11% of the sample is taken by the ten largest.

CD8 naive samples consisted of CD45RO-negative cells that were positively selected for CCR7, yielding a CD45RA+CCR7+ population without TemRA cells. The donors were healthy, HIV-negative adults who had no recently reported acute infections or vaccinations. All donors were Caucasian adults living in Nashville, Tennessee, USA. Blood was obtained by leukapheresis, after which PBMCs were separated by Ficoll-Histopaque density gradient centrifugation and cryopreserved in liquid nitrogen vapor phase. Purity and quantity of every magnetically sorted T cell population were checked by analytical flow cytometry. From each sorted fraction, genomic DNA was isolated and quantified by UV absorbance on a Nanodrop 2000c. This clone was observed once. Its antigen is unknown. Qualities for individual bases were not recorded, and no much larger clone is one base off. For CDR1 and CDR2, the germline V gene lists SGHAT and FQNNGV. The germline V and J ends show losses of 1 base and 5 bases respectively, and no gene match explains 7 bases of the junction. Inclusive of the bounding cysteine and phenylalanine, the CDR3 is 16 residues long. Only the CDR3 region is kept as DNA, spanning 48 bases read in frame from base 1.

The sample taken for sequencing was naive CD8+ T cells sorted from blood. The sample's cell subset or site, from its label and the paper: CD45RA+CCR7+. The receptor chain draws on TRBV11-2 and TRBJ2-5; 10 bases in the middle match TRBD2. The source is a woman in her twenties or thirties in good health. CDR3 loop: CASSLAGAGGPETQYF. The sequenced DNA: TGTGCCAGCAGCTTAGCCGGAGCGGGAGGGCCCGAGACCCAGTACTTC.